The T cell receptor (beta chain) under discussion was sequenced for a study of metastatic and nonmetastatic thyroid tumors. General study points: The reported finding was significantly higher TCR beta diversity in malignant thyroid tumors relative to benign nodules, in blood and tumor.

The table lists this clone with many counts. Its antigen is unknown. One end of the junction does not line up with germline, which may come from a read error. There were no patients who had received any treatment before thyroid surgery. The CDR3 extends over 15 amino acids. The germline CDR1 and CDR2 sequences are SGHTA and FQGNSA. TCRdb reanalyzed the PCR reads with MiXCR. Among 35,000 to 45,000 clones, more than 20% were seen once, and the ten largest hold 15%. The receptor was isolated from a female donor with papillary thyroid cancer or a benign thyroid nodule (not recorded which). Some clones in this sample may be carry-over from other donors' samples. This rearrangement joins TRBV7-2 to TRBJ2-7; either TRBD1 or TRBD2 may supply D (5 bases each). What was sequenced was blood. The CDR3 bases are TGTGCCGGCAGCCCCCGGGGCTCTAGAAGACACGAGCAGTACTTC. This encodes CAGSPRGSRRHEQYF.